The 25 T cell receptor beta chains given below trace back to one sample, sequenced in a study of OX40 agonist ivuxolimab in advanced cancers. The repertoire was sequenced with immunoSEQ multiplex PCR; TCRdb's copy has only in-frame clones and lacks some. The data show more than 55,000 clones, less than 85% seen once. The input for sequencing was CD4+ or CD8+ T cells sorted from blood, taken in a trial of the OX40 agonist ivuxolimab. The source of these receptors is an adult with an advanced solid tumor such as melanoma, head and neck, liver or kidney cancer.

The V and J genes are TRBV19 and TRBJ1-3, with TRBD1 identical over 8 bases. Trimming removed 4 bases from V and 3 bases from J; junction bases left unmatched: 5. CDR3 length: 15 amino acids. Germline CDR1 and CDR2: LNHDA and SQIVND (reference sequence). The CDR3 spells CASSTDRGYGNTIYF. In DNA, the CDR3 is TGTGCCAGTAGTACCGACAGGGGTTATGGAAACACCATATATTTT. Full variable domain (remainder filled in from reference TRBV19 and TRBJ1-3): DGGITQSPKYLFRKEGQNVTLSCEQNLNHDAMYWYRQDPGQGLRLIYYSQIVNDFQKGDIAEGYSVSREKKESFPLTVTSAQKNPTAFYLCASSTDRGYGNTIYFGEGSWLTVV.

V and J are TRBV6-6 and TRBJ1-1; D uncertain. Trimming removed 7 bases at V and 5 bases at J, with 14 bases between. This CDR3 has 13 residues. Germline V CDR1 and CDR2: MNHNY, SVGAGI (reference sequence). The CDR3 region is CASKSGGGTEAFF. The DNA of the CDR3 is TGTGCCAGCAAATCCGGAGGTGGGACTGAAGCTTTCTTT.

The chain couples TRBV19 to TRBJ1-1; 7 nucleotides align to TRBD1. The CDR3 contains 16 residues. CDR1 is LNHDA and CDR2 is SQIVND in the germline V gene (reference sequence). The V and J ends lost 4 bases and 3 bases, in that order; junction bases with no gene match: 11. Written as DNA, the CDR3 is TGTGCCAGTAGTACTCGACAGGGCCTAACGGACACTGAAGCTTTCTTT. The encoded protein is CASSTRQGLTDTEAFF.

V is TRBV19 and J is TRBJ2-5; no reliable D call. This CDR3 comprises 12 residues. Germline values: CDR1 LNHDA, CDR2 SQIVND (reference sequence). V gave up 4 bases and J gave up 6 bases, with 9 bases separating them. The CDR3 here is CASSNQMQTQYF. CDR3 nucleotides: TGTGCCAGTAGTAACCAGATGCAGACCCAGTACTTC.

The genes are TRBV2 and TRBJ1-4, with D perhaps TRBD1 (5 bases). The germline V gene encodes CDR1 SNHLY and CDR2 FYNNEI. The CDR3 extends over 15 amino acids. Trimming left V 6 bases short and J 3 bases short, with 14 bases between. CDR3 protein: CASRAGWRPNEKLFF. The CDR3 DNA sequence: TGTGCCAGCAGGGCAGGGTGGCGGCCTAATGAAAAACTGTTTTTT.

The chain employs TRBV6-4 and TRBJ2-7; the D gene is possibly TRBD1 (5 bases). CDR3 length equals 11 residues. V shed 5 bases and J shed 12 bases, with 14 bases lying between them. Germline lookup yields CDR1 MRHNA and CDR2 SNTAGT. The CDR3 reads CASSLTETSYF. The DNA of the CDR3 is TGTGCCAGCAGTTTGACAGAGACTTCGTACTTC.

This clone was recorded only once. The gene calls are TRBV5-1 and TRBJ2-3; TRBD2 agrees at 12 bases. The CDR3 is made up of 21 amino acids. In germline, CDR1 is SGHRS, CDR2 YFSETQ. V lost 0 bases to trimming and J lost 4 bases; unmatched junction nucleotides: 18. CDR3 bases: TGCGCCAGCAGCTTGGCCCTTACTAGCGGGGGGACAAAAGAGTTTTCAGATACGCAGTATTTT. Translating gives CASSLALTSGGTKEFSDTQYF.

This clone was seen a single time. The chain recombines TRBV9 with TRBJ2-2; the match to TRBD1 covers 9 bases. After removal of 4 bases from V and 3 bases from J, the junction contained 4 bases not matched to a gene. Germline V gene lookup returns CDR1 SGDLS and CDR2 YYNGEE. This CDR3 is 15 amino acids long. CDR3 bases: TGTGCCAGCAGCCGGGGACAGGGTTACACCGGGGAGCTGTTTTTT. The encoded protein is CASSRGQGYTGELFF.

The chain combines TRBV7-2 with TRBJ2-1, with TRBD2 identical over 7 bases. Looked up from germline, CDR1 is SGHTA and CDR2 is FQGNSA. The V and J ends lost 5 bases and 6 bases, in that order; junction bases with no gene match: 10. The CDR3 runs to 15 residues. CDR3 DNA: TGTGCCAGCAGCCCCGCCAGCGGGGACCCCAATGAGCAGTTCTTC. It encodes CASSPASGDPNEQFF.

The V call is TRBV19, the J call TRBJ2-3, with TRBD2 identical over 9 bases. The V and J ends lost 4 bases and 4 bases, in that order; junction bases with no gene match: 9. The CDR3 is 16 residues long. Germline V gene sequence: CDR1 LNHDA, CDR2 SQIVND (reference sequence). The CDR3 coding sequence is TGTGCCAGTAGTACCTTAGCGGGGGAGCCGGCAGATACGCAGTATTTT. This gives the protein CASSTLAGEPADTQYF.

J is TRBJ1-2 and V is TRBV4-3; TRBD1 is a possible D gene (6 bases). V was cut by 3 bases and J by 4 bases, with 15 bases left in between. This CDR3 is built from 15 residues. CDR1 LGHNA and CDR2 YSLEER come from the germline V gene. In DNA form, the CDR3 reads TGCGCCAGCAGCCAGACAGGAGATCCCTTCTATGGCTACACCTTC. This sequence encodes CASSQTGDPFYGYTF.

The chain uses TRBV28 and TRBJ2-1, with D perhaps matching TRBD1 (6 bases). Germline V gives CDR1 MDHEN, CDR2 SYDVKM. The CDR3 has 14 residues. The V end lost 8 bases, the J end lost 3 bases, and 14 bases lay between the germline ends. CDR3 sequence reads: CASDSGDGYNEQFF. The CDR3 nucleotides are TGTGCCAGCGATTCAGGGGATGGCTACAATGAGCAGTTCTTC.

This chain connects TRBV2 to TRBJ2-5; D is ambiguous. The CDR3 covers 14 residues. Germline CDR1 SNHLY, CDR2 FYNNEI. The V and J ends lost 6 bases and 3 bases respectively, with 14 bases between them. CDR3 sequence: CASSGSAWEETQYF. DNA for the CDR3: TGTGCCAGCAGCGGTTCGGCCTGGGAAGAGACCCAGTACTTC.

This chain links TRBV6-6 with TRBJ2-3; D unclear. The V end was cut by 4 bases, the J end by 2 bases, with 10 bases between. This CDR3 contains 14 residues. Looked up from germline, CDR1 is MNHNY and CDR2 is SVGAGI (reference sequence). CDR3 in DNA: TGTGCCAGCAGTTTCCGAAAGGCCACAGATACGCAGTATTTT. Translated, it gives CASSFRKATDTQYF.

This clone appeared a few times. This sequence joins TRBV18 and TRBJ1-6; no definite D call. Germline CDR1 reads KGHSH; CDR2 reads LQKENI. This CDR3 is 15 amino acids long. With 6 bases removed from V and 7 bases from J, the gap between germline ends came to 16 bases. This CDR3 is CASSLRREANSPLHF. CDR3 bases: TGTGCCAGCTCTTTAAGGAGGGAGGCGAATTCACCCCTCCACTTT.

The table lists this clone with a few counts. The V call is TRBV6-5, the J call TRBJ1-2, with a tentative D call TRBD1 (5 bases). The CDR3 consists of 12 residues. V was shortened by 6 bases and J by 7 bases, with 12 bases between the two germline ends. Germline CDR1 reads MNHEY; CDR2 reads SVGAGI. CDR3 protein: CASRGTSGGYTF. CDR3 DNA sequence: TGTGCCAGCAGGGGGACTTCCGGTGGCTACACCTTC.

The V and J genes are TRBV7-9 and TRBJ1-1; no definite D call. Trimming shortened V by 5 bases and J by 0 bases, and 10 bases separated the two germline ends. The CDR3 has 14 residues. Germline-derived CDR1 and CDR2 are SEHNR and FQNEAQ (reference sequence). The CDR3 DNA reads TGTGCCAGCAGCGCCAGTGGGATGAACACTGAAGCTTTCTTT. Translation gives CASSASGMNTEAFF.

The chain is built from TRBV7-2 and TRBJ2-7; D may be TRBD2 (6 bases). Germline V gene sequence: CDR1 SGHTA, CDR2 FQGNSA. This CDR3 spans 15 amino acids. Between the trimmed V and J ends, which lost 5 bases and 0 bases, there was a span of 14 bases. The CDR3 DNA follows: TGTGCCAGCAGCCTGGGACTGCAGAGCTCCTACGAGCAGTACTTC. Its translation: CASSLGLQSSYEQYF. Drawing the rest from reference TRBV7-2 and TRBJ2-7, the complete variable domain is GAGVSQSPSNKVTEKGKDVELRCDPISGHTALYWYRQSLGQGLEFLIYFQGNSAPDKSGLPSDRFSAERTGGSVSTLTIQRTQQEDSAVYLCASSLGLQSSYEQYFGPGTRLTVT.

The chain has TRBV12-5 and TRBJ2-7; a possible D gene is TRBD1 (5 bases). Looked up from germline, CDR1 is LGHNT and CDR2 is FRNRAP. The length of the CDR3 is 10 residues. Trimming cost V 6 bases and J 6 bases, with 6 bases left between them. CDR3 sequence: CASGGAEQYF. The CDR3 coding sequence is TGTGCTAGTGGAGGGGCCGAGCAGTACTTC.

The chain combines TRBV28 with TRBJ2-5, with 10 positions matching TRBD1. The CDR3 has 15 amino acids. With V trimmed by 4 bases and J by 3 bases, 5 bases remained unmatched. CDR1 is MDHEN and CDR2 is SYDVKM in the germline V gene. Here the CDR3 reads CASSSSGTGEETQYF. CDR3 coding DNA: TGTGCCAGCAGTTCATCCGGGACAGGGGAAGAGACCCAGTACTTC. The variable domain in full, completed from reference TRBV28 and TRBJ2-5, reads DVKVTQSSRYLVKRTGEKVFLECVQDMDHENMFWYRQDPGLGLRLIYFSYDVKMKEKGDIPEGYSVSREKKERFSLILESASTNQTSMYLCASSSSGTGEETQYFGPGTRLLVL.

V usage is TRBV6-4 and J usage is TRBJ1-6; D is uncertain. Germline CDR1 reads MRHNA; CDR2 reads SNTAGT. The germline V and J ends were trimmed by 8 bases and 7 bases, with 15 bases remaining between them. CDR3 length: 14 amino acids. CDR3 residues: CASSQGSDNSPLHF. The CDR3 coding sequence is TGTGCCAGCTCTCAAGGGTCGGACAATTCACCCCTCCACTTT.

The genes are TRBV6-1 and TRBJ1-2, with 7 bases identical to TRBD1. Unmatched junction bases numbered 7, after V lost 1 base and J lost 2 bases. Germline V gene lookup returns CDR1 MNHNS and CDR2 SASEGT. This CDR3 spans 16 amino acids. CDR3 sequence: CASSEESLTGNYGYTF. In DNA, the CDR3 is TGTGCCAGCAGTGAAGAAAGCTTGACAGGGAACTATGGCTACACCTTC.

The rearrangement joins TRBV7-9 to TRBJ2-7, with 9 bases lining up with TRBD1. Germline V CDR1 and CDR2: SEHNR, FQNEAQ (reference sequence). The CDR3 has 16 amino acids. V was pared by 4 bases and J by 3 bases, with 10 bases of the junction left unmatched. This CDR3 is CASSYPLGQGVYEQYF. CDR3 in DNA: TGTGCCAGCAGCTACCCTTTGGGACAGGGAGTCTACGAGCAGTACTTC.

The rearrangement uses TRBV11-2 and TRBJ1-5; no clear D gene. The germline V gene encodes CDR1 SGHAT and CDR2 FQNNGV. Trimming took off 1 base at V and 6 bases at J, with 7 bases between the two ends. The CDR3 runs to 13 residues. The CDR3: CASSLGGGQPQHF. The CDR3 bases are TGTGCCAGCAGCTTAGGGGGAGGTCAGCCCCAGCATTTT. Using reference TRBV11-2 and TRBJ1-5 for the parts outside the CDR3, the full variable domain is EAGVAQSPRYKIIEKRQSVAFWCNPISGHATLYWYQQILGQGPKLLIQFQNNGVVDDSQLPKDRFSAERLKGVDSTLKIQPAKLEDSAVYLCASSLGGGQPQHFGDGTRLSIL.

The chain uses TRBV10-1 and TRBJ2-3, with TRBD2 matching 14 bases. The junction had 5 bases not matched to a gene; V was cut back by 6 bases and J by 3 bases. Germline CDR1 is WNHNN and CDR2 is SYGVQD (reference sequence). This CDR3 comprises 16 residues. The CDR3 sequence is CASRGTSGSKTDTQYF. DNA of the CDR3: TGCGCCAGCAGAGGGACTAGCGGGAGTAAGACAGATACGCAGTATTTT.